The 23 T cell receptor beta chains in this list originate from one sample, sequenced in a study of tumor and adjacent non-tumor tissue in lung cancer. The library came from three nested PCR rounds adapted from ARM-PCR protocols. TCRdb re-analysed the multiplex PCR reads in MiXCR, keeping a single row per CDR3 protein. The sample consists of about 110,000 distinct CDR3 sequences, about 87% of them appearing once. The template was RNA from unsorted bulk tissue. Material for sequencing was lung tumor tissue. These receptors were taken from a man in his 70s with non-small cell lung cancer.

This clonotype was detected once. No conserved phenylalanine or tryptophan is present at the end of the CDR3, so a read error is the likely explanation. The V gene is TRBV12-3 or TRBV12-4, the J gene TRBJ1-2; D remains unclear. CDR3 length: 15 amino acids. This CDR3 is CASNLLTGFGYGYTL. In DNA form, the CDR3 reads TGTGCCAGCAATTTATTGACGGGGTTTGGCTATGGCTACACCTTA.

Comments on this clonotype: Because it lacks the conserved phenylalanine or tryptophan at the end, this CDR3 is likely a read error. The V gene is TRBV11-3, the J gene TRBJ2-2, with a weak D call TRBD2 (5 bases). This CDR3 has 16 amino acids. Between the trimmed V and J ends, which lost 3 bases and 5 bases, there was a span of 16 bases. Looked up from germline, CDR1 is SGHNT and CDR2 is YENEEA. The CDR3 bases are TGTGCCAGCAGCTTTTTCGCCGACTACAATACCGGGGAGCTGTTTGTT. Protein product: CASSFFADYNTGELFV.

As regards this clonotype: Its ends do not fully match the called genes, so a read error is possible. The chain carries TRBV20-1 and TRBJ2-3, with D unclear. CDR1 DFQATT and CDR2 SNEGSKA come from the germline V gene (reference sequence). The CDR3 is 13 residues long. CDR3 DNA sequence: TGCAGTGCTATGTACAGCAGCACAGATAGGCAGTATTTT. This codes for CSAMYSSTDRQYF.

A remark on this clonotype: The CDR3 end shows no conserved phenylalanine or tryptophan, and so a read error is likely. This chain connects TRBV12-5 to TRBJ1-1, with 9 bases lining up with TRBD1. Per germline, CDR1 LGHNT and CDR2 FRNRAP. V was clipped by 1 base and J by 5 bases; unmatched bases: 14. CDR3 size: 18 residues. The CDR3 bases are TGTGCTAGTGGTTTGGAACTACCAGGACAGGGGACGATGACTGAAGCTTTCATT. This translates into CASGLELPGQGTMTEAFI.

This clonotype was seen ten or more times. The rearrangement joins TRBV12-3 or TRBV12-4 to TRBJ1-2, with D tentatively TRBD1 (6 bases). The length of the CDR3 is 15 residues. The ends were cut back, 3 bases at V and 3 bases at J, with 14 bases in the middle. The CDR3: CASSLYVGGDYGYTF. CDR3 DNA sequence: TGTGCCAGCAGTTTGTACGTAGGGGGAGACTATGGCTACACCTTC.

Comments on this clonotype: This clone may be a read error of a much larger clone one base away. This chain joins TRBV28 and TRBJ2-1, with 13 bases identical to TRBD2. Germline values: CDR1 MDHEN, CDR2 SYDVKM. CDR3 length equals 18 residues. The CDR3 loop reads CVSIGRIGTSGVQGEQFF. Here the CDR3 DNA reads TGTGTCAGCATCGGCAGGATCGGGACTAGCGGGGTCCAGGGTGAGCAGTTCTTC. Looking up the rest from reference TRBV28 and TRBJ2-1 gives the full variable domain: DVKVTQSSRYLVKRTGEKVFLECVQDMDHENMFWYRQDPGLGLRLIYFSYDVKMKEKGDIPEGYSVSREKKERFSLILESASTNQTSMYLCVSIGRIGTSGVQGEQFFGPGTRLTVL.

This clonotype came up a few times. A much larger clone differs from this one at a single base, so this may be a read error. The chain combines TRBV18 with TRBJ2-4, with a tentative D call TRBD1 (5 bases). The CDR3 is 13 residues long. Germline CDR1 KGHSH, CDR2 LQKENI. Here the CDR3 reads CVSSPVTENIQYF. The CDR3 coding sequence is TGTGTCAGCTCACCGGTGACAGAAAACATTCAGTACTTC.

The DNA for the CDR3 is TGCAGTGTCCTCGTTAGGGCGGGAGTGGACAATGAGCAGTTCTTC. This codes for CSVLVRAGVDNEQFF. The V gene is TRBV29-1, the J gene TRBJ2-1; TRBD2 matches at 7 bases. The CDR3 has 15 residues. Germline lookup yields CDR1 SQVTM and CDR2 ANQGSEA.

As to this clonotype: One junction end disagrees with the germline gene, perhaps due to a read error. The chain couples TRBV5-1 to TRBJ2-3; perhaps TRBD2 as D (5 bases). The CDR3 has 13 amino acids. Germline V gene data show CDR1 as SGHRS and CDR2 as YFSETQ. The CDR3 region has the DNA TGCGCCAGTAGCTTGGCGCGGGCCGGGAAGCAGTATTTT. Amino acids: CASSLARAGKQYF.

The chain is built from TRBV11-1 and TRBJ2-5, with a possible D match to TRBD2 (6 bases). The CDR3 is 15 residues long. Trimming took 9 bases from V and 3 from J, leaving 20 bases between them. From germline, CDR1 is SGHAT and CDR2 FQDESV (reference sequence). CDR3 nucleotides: TGTGCCAGTAACCTGGGTAGGACTAATGAAGAGACCCAGTACTTC. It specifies CASNLGRTNEETQYF.

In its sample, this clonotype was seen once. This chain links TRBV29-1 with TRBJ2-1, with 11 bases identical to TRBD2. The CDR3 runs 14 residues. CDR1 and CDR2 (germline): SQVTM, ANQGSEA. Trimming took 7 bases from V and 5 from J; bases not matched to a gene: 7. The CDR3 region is CSDRLAGFHNEQFF. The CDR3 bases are TGCAGCGATAGACTAGCGGGGTTCCACAATGAGCAGTTCTTC.

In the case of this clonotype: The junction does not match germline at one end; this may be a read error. CDR3 residues: CASSFLDSGELSF. CDR3 nucleotide sequence: TGTGCCAGCAGCTTCCTGGACAGCGGGGAGCTGTCTTTC. This chain joins TRBV11-3 and TRBJ2-2; D is possibly TRBD2 (7 bases). The CDR3 extends over 13 amino acids. Germline V gives CDR1 SGHNT, CDR2 YENEEA.

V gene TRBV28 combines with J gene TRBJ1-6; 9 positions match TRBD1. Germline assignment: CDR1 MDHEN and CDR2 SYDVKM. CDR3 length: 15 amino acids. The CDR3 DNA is TGTCCGAGCAGTTCGGAACAGGGGGCTGGATCACCCCTCCACTTT. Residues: CPSSSEQGAGSPLHF.

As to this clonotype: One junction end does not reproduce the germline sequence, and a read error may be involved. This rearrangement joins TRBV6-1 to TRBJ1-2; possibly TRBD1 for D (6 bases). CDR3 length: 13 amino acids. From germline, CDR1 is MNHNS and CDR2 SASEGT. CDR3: CANSEARGFGYTF. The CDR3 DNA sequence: TGTGCCAACAGTGAAGCTAGGGGGTTTGGCTACACCTTC.

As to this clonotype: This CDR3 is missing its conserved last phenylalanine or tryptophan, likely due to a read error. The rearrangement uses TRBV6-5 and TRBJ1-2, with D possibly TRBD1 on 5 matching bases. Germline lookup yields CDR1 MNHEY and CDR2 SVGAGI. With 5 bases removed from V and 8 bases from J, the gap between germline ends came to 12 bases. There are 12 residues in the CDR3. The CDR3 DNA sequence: TGTGCCAGCAGTAGACCCGCAGGGGGCTACACCGTC. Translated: CASSRPAGGYTV.

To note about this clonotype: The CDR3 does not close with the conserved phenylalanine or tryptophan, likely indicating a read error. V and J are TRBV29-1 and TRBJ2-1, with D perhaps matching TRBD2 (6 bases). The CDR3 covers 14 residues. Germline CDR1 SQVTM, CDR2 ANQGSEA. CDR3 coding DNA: TGCATCGCTGTGTGGAGGGGCACAAACAATGAGCAGTTCCTC. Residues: CIAVWRGTNNEQFL.

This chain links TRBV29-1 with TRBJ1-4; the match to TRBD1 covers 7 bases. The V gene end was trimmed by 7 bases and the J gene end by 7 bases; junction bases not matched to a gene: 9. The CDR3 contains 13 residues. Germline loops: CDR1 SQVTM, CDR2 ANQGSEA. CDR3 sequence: CSDLTGNGEKLFF. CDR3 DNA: TGCAGCGACCTGACAGGGAATGGTGAAAAACTGTTTTTT.

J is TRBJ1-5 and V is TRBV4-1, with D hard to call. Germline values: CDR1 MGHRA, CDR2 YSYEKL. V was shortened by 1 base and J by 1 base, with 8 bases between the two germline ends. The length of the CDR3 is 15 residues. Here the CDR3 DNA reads TGCGCCAGCAGCCAAGTTGCACGGAGCAATCAGCCCCAGCATTTT. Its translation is CASSQVARSNQPQHF.

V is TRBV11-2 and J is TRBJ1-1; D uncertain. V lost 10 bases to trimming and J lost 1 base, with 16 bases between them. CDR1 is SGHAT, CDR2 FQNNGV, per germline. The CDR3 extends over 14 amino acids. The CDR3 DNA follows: TGTGCCATCACTTGGGCGGGAGGGAACACTGAAGCTTTCTTT. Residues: CAITWAGGNTEAFF.

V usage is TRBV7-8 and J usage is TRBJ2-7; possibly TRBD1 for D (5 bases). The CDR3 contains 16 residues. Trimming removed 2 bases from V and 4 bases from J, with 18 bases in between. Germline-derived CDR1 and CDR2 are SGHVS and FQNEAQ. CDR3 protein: CASSLSLAQGSYEQYF. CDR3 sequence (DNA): TGTGCCAGCAGCTTATCTTTGGCGCAGGGCTCTTACGAGCAGTACTTC.

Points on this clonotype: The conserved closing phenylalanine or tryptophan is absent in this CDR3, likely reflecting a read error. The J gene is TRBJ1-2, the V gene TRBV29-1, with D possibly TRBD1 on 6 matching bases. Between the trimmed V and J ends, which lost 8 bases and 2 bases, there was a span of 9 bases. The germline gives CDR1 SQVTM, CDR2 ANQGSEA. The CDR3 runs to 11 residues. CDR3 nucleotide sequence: TGCAGCAGTACAGGGAACTATGGCTACACCCTC. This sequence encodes CSSTGNYGYTL.

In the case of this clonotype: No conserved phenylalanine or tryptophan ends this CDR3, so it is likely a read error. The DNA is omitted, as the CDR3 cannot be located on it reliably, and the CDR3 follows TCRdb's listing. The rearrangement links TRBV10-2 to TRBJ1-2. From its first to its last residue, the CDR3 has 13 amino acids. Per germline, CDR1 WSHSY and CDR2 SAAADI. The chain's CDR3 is CASGESSWRQANI.

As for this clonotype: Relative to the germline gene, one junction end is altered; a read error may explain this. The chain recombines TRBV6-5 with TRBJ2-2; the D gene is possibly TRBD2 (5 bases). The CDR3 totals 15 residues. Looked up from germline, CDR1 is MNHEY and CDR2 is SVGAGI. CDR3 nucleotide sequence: TGTGCCAGTAGTTACCGGACCATGAACACCGGGGAGCAGTTTTTT. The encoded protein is CASSYRTMNTGEQFF.